This T cell receptor beta chain is from a study of blood T cell repertoires in COVID-19. Study details: The United States, Italy and Spain supplied acute and convalescent COVID-19 samples.

The CDR3 is 14 residues long. Trimming left V 1 base short and J 6 bases short, with 9 bases between. Per the germline V gene, CDR1 is SEHNR and CDR2 is FQNEAQ (reference sequence). Produced via immunoSEQ multiplex PCR; TCRdb's table is partial and in-frame only. The sample includes roughly 200,000 clones, approximately 80% of them seen just once. Recovery among Cohort 3 donors was established by two negative PCRs, clearance, or symptom resolution. The sample taken for sequencing was PBMCs or T cells enriched from blood (not recorded which). The chain is built from TRBV7-9 and TRBJ1-4; D is unclear. This TCR was recovered from a man between 40 and 49 years old who had recovered from COVID-19. The CDR3 reads CASSLGLEDEKLFF. CDR3 sequence (DNA): TGTGCCAGCAGCTTAGGTCTGGAGGATGAAAAACTGTTTTTT.